This entry describes one T cell receptor beta chain. Data came from immunoSEQ multiplex PCR; TCRdb stores just in-frame clones and leaves some out. The data hold just under 75,000 clones, with about nine tenths observed a single time. The sample belongs to a study of OX40 agonist ivuxolimab in advanced cancers. The V and J ends lost 5 bases and 7 bases respectively, with 18 bases between them. There are 14 residues in the CDR3. CDR1 is KGHSH and CDR2 is LQKENI in the germline V gene. The source of this sequence is an adult with an advanced solid tumor such as melanoma, head and neck, liver or kidney cancer. The rearrangement joins TRBV18 to TRBJ2-7; D could derive from TRBD1 or TRBD2 (5 bases each). Sequenced material: CD4+ or CD8+ T cells sorted from blood, taken in a trial of the OX40 agonist ivuxolimab. DNA for the CDR3: TGTGCCAGCTCAGACCTTTCCCCGGGGCGAGAGCAGTACTTC. Amino acid sequence: CASSDLSPGREQYF. Filled out from reference TRBV18 and TRBJ2-7, the complete variable domain reads NAGVMQNPRHLVRRRGQEARLRCSPMKGHSHVYWYRQLPEEGLKFMVYLQKENIIDESGMPKERFSAEFPKEGPSILRIQQVVRGDSAAYFCASSDLSPGREQYFGPGTRLTVT.